This record concerns one T cell receptor (beta chain) sequence. Its antigen is undetermined. V shed 7 bases, J shed 6 bases, and the junction held 7 bases outside the gene matches. Germline V gene data show CDR1 as SGHNT and CDR2 as YENEEA. There are 13 residues in the CDR3. The entry originates in a study of T cell repertoires in cytomegalovirus infection. About the study: Public TCR beta signatures marked donors with CMV infection and the matching HLA.

Overall study findings and caveats: Dominant in the ex vivo response were TCR beta clonotypes restricted by HLA-C and specific for CMV.

TCRdb independently ran MiXCR on the reads; one entry per CDR3 protein. The top ten clones hold 15% to 20% of a sample with some 350,000 distinct CDR3 sequences, approximately 32% of them seen once. The sequencing here drew on cultured PBMCs, taken from culture after CMV antigen stimulation. This TCR derives from a human donor in good health (CMV status not recorded). Some clones in this sample may be carry-over from other donors' samples. The gene calls are TRBV11-3 and TRBJ2-7; 9 bases are a match to TRBD1. CDR3 sequence (DNA): TGTGCCAGCAAGGGGACAGGGATGGCCGAGCAGTACTTC. It codes for CASKGTGMAEQYF.